This T cell receptor beta chain was captured by sequencing in a study of blood T cell repertoires in COVID-19. Study-level information: PBMCs, B-cell-depleted T cells, or T cells provided the cDNA or gDNA that made up the material.

Germline CDR1 SGHDT, CDR2 YYEEEE. The CDR3 extends over 14 amino acids. As concerns this clone: The junction departs from the called germline gene at one end, perhaps through a read error.

Sequencing was performed with immunoSEQ multiplex PCR; in TCRdb, only in-frame clones are kept and a portion is missing. The sample holds 350,000 to 550,000 clones, about 89% seen once. Sequenced: peripheral blood. This sequence joins TRBV5-6 and TRBJ1-5; D unclear. This receptor was obtained from a woman aged 25 to 39 with acute or convalescent COVID-19. In nucleotides, the CDR3 is TGTGCCAGCAGCTTAATAGGGAGCAGTCAGCCCCAGCATTTT. Encoded protein: CASSLIGSSQPQHF.